This TCR beta chain derives from a study of cytomegalovirus exposure and HLA in healthy donors. Whole-study results and caveats: A list of about 160 TCR beta chains associated with cytomegalovirus was given. It was found in a later analysis that first-cohort TCR clusters tended to co-occur in the 95 to 150 validation repertoires.

About this clone itself: Its antigen is not known.

With 4 bases clipped from V and 0 bases from J, the junction kept 10 bases outside the gene matches. Germline CDR1 is SGDLS and CDR2 is YYNGEE. The CDR3 extends over 17 amino acids. Profiling relied on immunoSEQ multiplex PCR, and the TCRdb table lists in-frame clones only, not all of them. In the table there are a few hundred thousand clones, 80% to 95% of which are singletons. The V and J genes are TRBV9 and TRBJ1-1; 9 nucleotides match TRBD1. This clonotype was sampled from a woman aged 18-30 years in good health and CMV-seronegative. Sequencing used PBMCs. The CDR3 spells CASSPRQGETMNTEAFF. CDR3 in DNA: TGTGCCAGCAGCCCCCGACAGGGGGAGACCATGAACACTGAAGCTTTCTTT.